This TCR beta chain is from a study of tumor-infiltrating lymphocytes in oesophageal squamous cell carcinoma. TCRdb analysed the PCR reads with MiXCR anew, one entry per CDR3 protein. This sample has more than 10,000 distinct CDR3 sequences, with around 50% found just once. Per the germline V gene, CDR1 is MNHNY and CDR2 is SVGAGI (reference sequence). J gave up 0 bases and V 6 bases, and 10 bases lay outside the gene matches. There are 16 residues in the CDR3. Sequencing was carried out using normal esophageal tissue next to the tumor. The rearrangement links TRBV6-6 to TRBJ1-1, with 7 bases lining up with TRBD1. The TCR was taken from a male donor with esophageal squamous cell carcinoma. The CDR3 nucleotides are TGTGCCAGCAGCTCCATCCCGGGACAGATGAACACTGAAGCTTTCTTT. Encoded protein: CASSSIPGQMNTEAFF.